The present entry profiles one T cell receptor beta chain with its context. Its antigen is not known. J gave up 0 bases and V 2 bases, and 6 bases lay outside the gene matches. This CDR3 region has 17 residues. Germline V gene sequence: CDR1 WNHNN, CDR2 SYGVQD (reference sequence). During its preparation, the TCRbeta library received unique molecular identifiers. TCRdb ran MiXCR on the PCR reads and lists one entry per CDR3 protein. Among under 250,000 distinct CDR3 sequences listed, roughly a quarter were seen once. The record originates from a study of T-cell reconstitution after alpha-beta-depleted transplantation in children. Study results and limitations: Surviving recipient T cells and thymic progenitors produced the high day-60 TCRbeta diversity seen in some patients. Counts and diversity of T cells one year after transplant came mostly from newly produced T cells. Expanded graft clones, several hundred of them, were reportedly the source of alpha-beta T cells about two months after transplant.

The sequencing used PBMCs, mostly from graft donor cells, collected 360 days after TCRalphabeta/CD19-depleted stem cell transplant. This chain joins TRBV10-1 and TRBJ2-2; 7 nucleotides agree with TRBD1. The clonotype was recovered from a female patient aged 2 to 10 who had a stem cell transplant for congenital amegakaryocytic thrombocytopenia, so the T cells may come from the graft donor. The CDR3 DNA reads as TGCGCCAGCAGTGAGCCACCCGGGACAGCGAACACCGGGGAGCTGTTTTTT. Its translation: CASSEPPGTANTGELFF.